This TCR beta chain appears in the sequencing data of a study of cytomegalovirus exposure and HLA in healthy donors. In the PCR, 60 Vbeta and 13 Jbeta primers were used. The protocol was immunoSEQ multiplex PCR, while the TCRdb copy is restricted to in-frame clones and leaves out a portion. Among tens of thousands of clones listed, 81% were seen once. Study-level results: With DRB1 most and HLA-C fewest, TCR association rates differed between HLA loci in a later analysis. In a later analysis, V- and J-gene trimming of beta chains associated with a DCLRE1C missense variant, replicated independently.

The table lists this clone with a few counts. The antigen is not known. The CDR3 has 17 residues. The chain joins TRBV21-1 to TRBJ2-7; the table's D call of TRBD1 was not tested on the DNA. TRBV21-1 is described as a pseudogene. This TCR was recovered from a girl under 10 years old in good health and CMV-seropositive. The sample comprised PBMCs. The CDR3 coding sequence is TGTGCCAGCAGCAGTGATCATCGTGGACAGGTCACCTACGAGCAGTACTTC. It yields the protein CASSSDHRGQVTYEQYF.